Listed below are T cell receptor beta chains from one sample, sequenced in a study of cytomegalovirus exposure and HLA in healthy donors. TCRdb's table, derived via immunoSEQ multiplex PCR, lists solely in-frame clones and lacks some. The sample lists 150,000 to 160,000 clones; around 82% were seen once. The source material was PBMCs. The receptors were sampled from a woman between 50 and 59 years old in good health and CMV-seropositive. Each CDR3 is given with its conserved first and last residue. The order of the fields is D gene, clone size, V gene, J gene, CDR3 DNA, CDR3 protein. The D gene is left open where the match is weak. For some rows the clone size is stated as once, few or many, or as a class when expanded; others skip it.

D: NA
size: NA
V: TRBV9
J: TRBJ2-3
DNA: TGTGCCAGCAGGGGGACTGGGGATACGCAGTATTTT
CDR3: CASRGTGDTQYF

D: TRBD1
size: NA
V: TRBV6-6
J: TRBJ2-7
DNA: TGTGCCAGCAGCCAGACAGGGTTCGAGCAGTACTTC
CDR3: CASSQTGFEQYF

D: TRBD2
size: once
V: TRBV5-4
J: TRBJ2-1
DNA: TGTGCCAGCAGCTCCGGGACTAGCAGTGAGCAGTTCTTC
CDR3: CASSSGTSSEQFF

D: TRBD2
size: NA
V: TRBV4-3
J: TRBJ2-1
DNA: TGCGCCAGCAGCCAAGGGACTAGCGGGGGGTTTGAGCAGTTCTTC
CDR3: CASSQGTSGGFEQFF

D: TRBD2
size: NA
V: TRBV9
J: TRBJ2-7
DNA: TGTGCCAGCAGCTCACCCCAGACTAGCGGGGGGCTCTCCTACGAGCAGTACTTC
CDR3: CASSSPQTSGGLSYEQYF

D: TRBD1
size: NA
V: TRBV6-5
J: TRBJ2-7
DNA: TGTGCCAGCAGTTCTTCCGGGACAGAGGACTACGAGCAGTACTTC
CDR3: CASSSSGTEDYEQYF

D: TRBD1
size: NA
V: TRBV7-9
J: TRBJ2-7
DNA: TGTGCCAGCAGCTCCGGGACAGGGCTTTCCTACGAGCAGTACTTC
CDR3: CASSSGTGLSYEQYF

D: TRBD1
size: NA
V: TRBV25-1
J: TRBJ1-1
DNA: TGTGCCAGCAGTGAATGGGGGACAGGGCACACTGAAGCTTTCTTT
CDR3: CASSEWGTGHTEAFF

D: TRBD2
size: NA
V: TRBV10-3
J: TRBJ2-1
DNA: TGTGCCATCAGCCCAACTAGCGGGGGGACGAGCTCCTACAATGAGCAGTTCTTC
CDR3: CAISPTSGGTSSYNEQFF

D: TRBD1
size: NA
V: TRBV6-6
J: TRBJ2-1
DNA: TGTGCCAGCAGCCTCTGGACAGGGTACGACAATGAGCAGTTCTTC
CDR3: CASSLWTGYDNEQFF

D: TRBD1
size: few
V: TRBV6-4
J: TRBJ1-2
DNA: TGTGCCAGCAGTCCGGGACAGGGAGACTATGGCTACACCTTC
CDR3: CASSPGQGDYGYTF

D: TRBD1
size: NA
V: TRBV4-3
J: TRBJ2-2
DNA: TGCGCCAGCAGCCAAGCCCGGACAGGGTCGGTCACCGGGGAGCTGTTTTTT
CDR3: CASSQARTGSVTGELFF

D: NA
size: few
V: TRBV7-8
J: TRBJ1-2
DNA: TGTGCCAGCAGCTTAGAGGGGTATGGCTACACCTTC
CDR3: CASSLEGYGYTF

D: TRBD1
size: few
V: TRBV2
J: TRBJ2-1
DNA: TGTGCCAGCAGTTCCCGGGACAGGGCCGATGAGCAGTTCTTC
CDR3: CASSSRDRADEQFF

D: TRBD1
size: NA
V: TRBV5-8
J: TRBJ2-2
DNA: TGTGCCAGCAGCCGGACAGGGAGCACCGGGGAGCTGTTTTTT
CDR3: CASSRTGSTGELFF

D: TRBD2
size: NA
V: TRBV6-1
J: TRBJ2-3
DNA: TGTGCCAGCAGTGAAGCGGGGACCGGGACTAGCGTGTATTTT
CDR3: CASSEAGTGTSVYF

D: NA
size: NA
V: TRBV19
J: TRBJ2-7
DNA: TGTGCCAGTAGTCCTCGACAGGACTCCTACGAGCAGTACTTC
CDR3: CASSPRQDSYEQYF

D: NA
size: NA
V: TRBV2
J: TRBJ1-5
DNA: TGTGCCAGCAGTGGAACGGGATTAAGCAATCAGCCCCAGCATTTT
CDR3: CASSGTGLSNQPQHF

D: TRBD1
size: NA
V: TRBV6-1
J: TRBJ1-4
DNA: TGTGCCAGCCGGCGAGGGGGCGCGGATGAAAAACTGTTTTTT
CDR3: CASRRGGADEKLFF

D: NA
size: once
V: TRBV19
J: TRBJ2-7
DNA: TGTGCCAGTAGTATGCGGGGCTACTCCTACGAGCAGTACTTC
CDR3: CASSMRGYSYEQYF

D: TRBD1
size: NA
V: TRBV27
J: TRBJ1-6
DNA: TGTGCCAGCAGCGGGACAGGAAATTCACCCCTCCACTTT
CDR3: CASSGTGNSPLHF

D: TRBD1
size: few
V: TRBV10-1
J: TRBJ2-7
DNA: TGCGCCAGCAGTGATGGACAGGGAATCTCCTACGAGCAGTACTTC
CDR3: CASSDGQGISYEQYF

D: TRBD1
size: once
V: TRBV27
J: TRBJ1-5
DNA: TGTGCCAGCAGTTCTCGGGGGACAGCCTATTCGGCTCAGCCCCAGCATTTT
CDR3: CASSSRGTAYSAQPQHF

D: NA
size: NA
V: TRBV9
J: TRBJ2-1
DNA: TGTGCCAGCAGCGTAGCCCAGGGAAAGAACAATGAGCAGTTCTTC
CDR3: CASSVAQGKNNEQFF

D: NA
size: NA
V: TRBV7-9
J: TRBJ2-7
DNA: TGTGCCAGCAGCCCCGACAGGAGCTCCTACGAGCAGTACTTC
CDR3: CASSPDRSSYEQYF

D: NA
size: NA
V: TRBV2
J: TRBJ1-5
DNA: TGTGCCAGCGGTGGTCAGGGGATTCAGCCCCAGCATTTT
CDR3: CASGGQGIQPQHF

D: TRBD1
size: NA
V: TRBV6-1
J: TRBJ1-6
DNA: TGTGCCAGCAGTGAAGCAAGGGGGACAGGACATTGGGGTTCACCCCTCCACTTT
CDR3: CASSEARGTGHWGSPLHF

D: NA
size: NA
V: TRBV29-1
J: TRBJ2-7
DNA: TGCAGCGTTGGTAGCCCCTACTACGAGCAGTACTTC
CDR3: CSVGSPYYEQYF

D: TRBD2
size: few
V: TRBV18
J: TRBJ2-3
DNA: TGTGCCAGCTCAACCAAGACTAGCGGGAGCACAGATACGCAGTATTTT
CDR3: CASSTKTSGSTDTQYF

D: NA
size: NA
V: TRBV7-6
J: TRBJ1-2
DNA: TGTGCCACCTCCCCTGGGGGGTATGGCTACACCTTC
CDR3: CATSPGGYGYTF

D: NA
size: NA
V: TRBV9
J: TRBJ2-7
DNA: TGTGCCAGCAGCGTAGGGGACGGGAGCTCCTACGAGCAGTACTTC
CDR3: CASSVGDGSSYEQYF

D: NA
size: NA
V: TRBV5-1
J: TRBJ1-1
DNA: TGCGCCAGCAGCTCCTTGACGGGGGGAGGAACTGAAGCTTTCTTT
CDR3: CASSSLTGGGTEAFF

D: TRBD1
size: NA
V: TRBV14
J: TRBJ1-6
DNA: TGTGCCAGCAGCCAAGGACAGGGGGCCCACTCACCCCTCCACTTT
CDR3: CASSQGQGAHSPLHF